Below, 24 T cell receptor beta chains from the same sample are listed, as sequenced in a study of T cell changes during pregnancy in multiple sclerosis. TCRdb's table, derived via immunoSEQ multiplex PCR, lists solely in-frame clones and lacks some. The table shows tens of thousands of clones, with 89% occurring only once. Sequencing used CD4+ T cells from peripheral blood mononuclear cells, obtained in the first trimester of pregnancy. These receptors were obtained from a female donor with multiple sclerosis, enrolled in a pregnancy study.

The chain links TRBV6-6 to TRBJ1-1; TRBD1 aligns across 7 bases. The germline gives CDR1 MNHNY, CDR2 SVGAGI (reference sequence). J gave up 3 bases and V 2 bases, and 6 bases lay outside the gene matches. The CDR3 sequence is 15 residues long. The CDR3 sequence is CASSYPGGGYTEAFF. The CDR3 DNA sequence: TGTGCCAGCAGTTACCCAGGGGGTGGGTACACTGAAGCTTTCTTT.

The chain joins TRBV7-2 to TRBJ1-1, with D possibly being TRBD1 (5 bases). CDR3 size: 14 residues. Trimming took off 1 base at V and 3 bases at J, with 9 bases between the two ends. The germline gives CDR1 SGHTA, CDR2 FQGNSA. The CDR3 is CASSLEGLHTEAFF. The CDR3, as DNA: TGTGCCAGCAGCTTAGAGGGACTGCACACTGAAGCTTTCTTT.

This chain joins TRBV9 and TRBJ2-5, with TRBD1 identical over 7 bases. J lost 3 bases, V lost 4 bases, and 6 bases had no gene match. The CDR3 is made up of 14 amino acids. The germline gives CDR1 SGDLS, CDR2 YYNGEE. This CDR3 is CASSKTGLEETQYF. The CDR3 DNA reads TGTGCCAGCAGCAAGACAGGGCTTGAAGAGACCCAGTACTTC.

This chain joins TRBV11-2 and TRBJ2-6; unclear D gene. The CDR3 consists of 16 residues. V was clipped by 4 bases and J by 1 base, with 11 bases between them. Germline CDR1 is SGHAT and CDR2 is FQNNGV. The chain's CDR3 is CASSSPRLSGANVLTF. CDR3 nucleotide sequence: TGTGCCAGCAGCTCCCCTCGCCTATCTGGGGCCAACGTCCTGACTTTC.

This chain joins TRBV11-2 and TRBJ1-2; tentatively, D is TRBD1 (6 bases). V lost 5 bases to trimming and J lost 8 bases, with 12 bases between them. The CDR3 is 12 residues long. The germline CDR1 and CDR2 sequences are SGHAT and FQNNGV. Here the CDR3 reads CASSPDRVGYTF. The CDR3 DNA is TGTGCCAGCAGCCCGGACAGAGTGGGCTACACCTTC. The full variable domain, in which reference TRBV11-2 and TRBJ1-2 provide the parts outside the CDR3, is EAGVAQSPRYKIIEKRQSVAFWCNPISGHATLYWYQQILGQGPKLLIQFQNNGVVDDSQLPKDRFSAERLKGVDSTLKIQPAKLEDSAVYLCASSPDRVGYTFGSGTRLTVV.

The genes are TRBV7-9 and TRBJ1-5; D is unresolved. CDR3 length: 15 residues. Germline V CDR1 and CDR2: SEHNR, FQNEAQ (reference sequence). Trimming pared 1 base from V and 1 base from J, leaving 8 bases between. This CDR3 reads CASSLGAGSNQPQHF. The DNA of the CDR3 is TGTGCCAGCAGCTTAGGGGCGGGGAGCAATCAGCCCCAGCATTTT.

The rearrangement uses TRBV7-8 and TRBJ2-7; TRBD2 agrees at 7 bases. CDR3 size: 16 residues. J lost 6 bases, V lost 0 bases, and 11 bases had no gene match. CDR1 is SGHVS and CDR2 is FQNEAQ in the germline V gene. The CDR3 region is CASSLAAQHGEGEQYF. CDR3 nucleotides: TGTGCCAGCAGCTTAGCAGCCCAACACGGGGAGGGCGAGCAGTACTTC. Variable domain in full (rest from reference TRBV7-8 and TRBJ2-7): GAGVSQSPRYKVAKRGQDVALRCDPISGHVSLFWYQQALGQGPEFLTYFQNEAQLDKSGLPSDRFFAERPEGSVSTLKIQRTQQEDSAVYLCASSLAAQHGEGEQYFGPGTRLTVT.

This rearrangement joins TRBV15 to TRBJ1-2, with 7 bases that match TRBD1. The germline V gene has CDR1 LNHNV and CDR2 YYDKDF (reference sequence). J was trimmed by 4 bases and V by 8 bases; bases with no gene match: 7. This CDR3 contains 13 residues. The CDR3: CATVPGGTYGYTF. As DNA, the CDR3 is TGTGCCACCGTTCCAGGGGGGACCTATGGCTACACCTTC.

The chain joins TRBV19 to TRBJ1-1; 9 bases are shared with TRBD1. Germline values: CDR1 LNHDA, CDR2 SQIVND (reference sequence). The CDR3 covers 17 residues. V shed 3 bases and J 0 bases; nucleotides not matched to a gene: 8. CDR3 coding DNA: TGTGCCAGTAGTATCGGGGACAGGGTCTTCATGAACACTGAAGCTTTCTTT. It encodes CASSIGDRVFMNTEAFF.

The V call is TRBV27, the J call TRBJ2-1; 11 nucleotides line up with TRBD2. The germline gives CDR1 MNHEY, CDR2 SMNVEV (reference sequence). V was clipped by 6 bases and J by 4 bases; unmatched bases: 8. The CDR3 extends over 16 amino acids. This CDR3 reads CASRFYGTSGYNEQFF. CDR3 DNA: TGTGCCAGCAGATTTTACGGGACTAGCGGATACAATGAGCAGTTCTTC.

The chain uses TRBV11-2 and TRBJ2-1; no reliable D call. Germline V gives CDR1 SGHAT, CDR2 FQNNGV. The V gene lost 0 bases and the J gene lost 6 bases, with 6 bases spanning the gap. This CDR3 region has 13 residues. This chain's CDR3 is CASSLDIPNEQFF. The CDR3 bases are TGTGCCAGCAGCTTAGATATCCCCAATGAGCAGTTCTTC.

J is TRBJ2-5 and V is TRBV7-8; 11 positions match TRBD2. Germline loops: CDR1 SGHVS, CDR2 FQNEAQ. V lost 5 bases and J lost 3; bases outside the gene matches: 8. CDR3 length: 16 amino acids. In DNA form, the CDR3 reads TGTGCCAGCAGCCCCCGGGGTAGCGGGAGGGAAGAGACCCAGTACTTC. Amino acid sequence: CASSPRGSGREETQYF.

V is TRBV6-7 and J is TRBJ2-3, with D perhaps matching TRBD2 (5 bases). TRBV6-7 counts as an open reading frame of uncertain function. CDR3 size: 18 residues. With 2 bases removed from V and 1 base from J, the gap between germline ends came to 19 bases. The CDR3 DNA sequence: TGTGCCAGCAGTTACCCCGGACCGTTTAGCGTGGGCACAGATACGCAGTATTTT. Encoded protein: CASSYPGPFSVGTDTQYF.

The J gene is TRBJ1-3, the V gene TRBV9; D gene ambiguous. Trimming removed 0 bases from V and 0 bases from J, with 16 bases in between. Germline-derived CDR1 and CDR2 are SGDLS and YYNGEE. The CDR3 runs 18 residues. The CDR3 coding sequence is TGTGCCAGCAGCGTAGGCGGCAGTGCACTCCCCTCTGGAAACACCATATATTTT. This sequence encodes CASSVGGSALPSGNTIYF.

This chain links TRBV28 with TRBJ1-5; 8 nucleotides line up with TRBD1. Per the germline V gene, CDR1 is MDHEN and CDR2 is SYDVKM. This CDR3 is 14 amino acids long. V shed 1 base, J shed 5 bases, and the junction held 1 base outside the gene matches. The CDR3 spells CASSLYRGDQPQHF. The CDR3 coding sequence is TGTGCCAGCAGTTTATACAGGGGGGATCAGCCCCAGCATTTT.

The gene calls are TRBV29-1 and TRBJ1-1; 7 bases are a match to TRBD1. CDR3 length equals 13 residues. Germline loops: CDR1 SQVTM, CDR2 ANQGSEA. The junction had 11 bases not matched to a gene; V was cut back by 8 bases and J by 5 bases. CDR3 DNA sequence: TGCAGCCCTCGCTTAACAGGGGATACTGAAGCTTTCTTT. It is translated as CSPRLTGDTEAFF. The full variable domain, in which reference TRBV29-1 and TRBJ1-1 provide the parts outside the CDR3, is SAVISQKPSRDICQRGTSLTIQCQVDSQVTMMFWYRQQPGQSLTLIATANQGSEATYESGFVIDKFPISRPNLTFSTLTVSNMSPEDSSIYLCSPRLTGDTEAFFGQGTRLTVV.

This sequence joins TRBV5-1 and TRBJ2-5, with 10 bases matching TRBD2. Germline V CDR1 and CDR2: SGHRS, YFSETQ. The length of the CDR3 is 15 residues. V shed 1 base and J 3 bases; nucleotides not matched to a gene: 3. This chain's CDR3 is CASSLSSGGKETQYF. Here the CDR3 DNA reads TGCGCCAGCAGCTTGTCTAGCGGGGGTAAAGAGACCCAGTACTTC.

This sequence joins TRBV25-1 and TRBJ2-3; 11 nucleotides align to TRBD1. V dropped 4 bases and J dropped 9; count of bases not matched to a gene: 6. The germline V gene has CDR1 MGHDK and CDR2 SYGVNS. The CDR3 has 14 amino acids. The CDR3 sequence is CASSGDRGGVTQYF. The CDR3 DNA reads as TGTGCCAGCAGTGGGGACAGGGGGGGTGTAACGCAGTATTTT. Complete variable domain (other parts from reference TRBV25-1 and TRBJ2-3): EADIYQTPRYLVIGTGKKITLECSQTMGHDKMYWYQQDPGMELHLIHYSYGVNSTEKGDLSSESTVSRIRTEHFPLTLESARPSHTSQYLCASSGDRGGVTQYFGPGTRLTVL.

The chain carries TRBV10-1 and TRBJ2-1; 10 positions agree with TRBD2. Looked up from germline, CDR1 is WNHNN and CDR2 is SYGVQD (reference sequence). This CDR3 comprises 14 residues. Germline trimming cut 8 bases from V and 5 bases from J; bases unmatched to any gene: 6. DNA for the CDR3: TGCGCCAGCTCCACTAGCGGGACAAACAATGAGCAGTTCTTC. Its protein product is CASSTSGTNNEQFF.

V gene TRBV5-6 combines with J gene TRBJ2-5, with TRBD2 identical over 7 bases. Germline lookup yields CDR1 SGHDT and CDR2 YYEEEE. The V segment lost 4 bases and the J segment 2 bases; nucleotides outside the gene matches: 14. The CDR3 runs 17 residues. The CDR3 DNA reads as TGTGCCAGCAGCCCGGGGGAGGGGAAAGCGTGGCAAGAGACCCAGTACTTC. It specifies CASSPGEGKAWQETQYF.

The chain recombines TRBV11-2 with TRBJ2-7; perhaps TRBD2 as D (6 bases). The CDR3 loop spans 16 amino acids. Germline assignment: CDR1 SGHAT and CDR2 FQNNGV. V was trimmed by 0 bases and J by 0 bases, leaving 12 bases between them. CDR3 sequence (DNA): TGTGCCAGCAGCTTAGATGGGGCGGGGAGCTCCTACGAGCAGTACTTC. The encoded protein is CASSLDGAGSSYEQYF.

The chain carries TRBV6-5 and TRBJ1-2; D gene uncertain. CDR1 and CDR2 (germline): MNHEY, SVGAGI. V lost 8 bases, J lost 0 bases, and 4 bases lay in between. This CDR3 contains 11 residues. The CDR3 nucleotides read TGTGCCAGCCGAGCTAACTATGGCTACACCTTC. Translation gives CASRANYGYTF.

The chain is built from TRBV29-1 and TRBJ2-1; TRBD2 matches 9 bases. Germline V gene data show CDR1 as SQVTM and CDR2 as ANQGSEA. This CDR3 has 11 amino acids. Unmatched junction bases numbered 2, after V lost 4 bases and J lost 10 bases. CDR3 protein: CSVGTSVEQFF. The DNA for the CDR3 is TGCAGCGTTGGGACTAGCGTGGAGCAGTTCTTC.

V is TRBV2 and J is TRBJ2-3, with unresolved D. Germline V CDR1 and CDR2: SNHLY, FYNNEI. The CDR3 totals 13 residues. V shed 3 bases and J shed 3 bases, with 7 bases lying between them. The CDR3 DNA reads TGTGCCAGCAGTGATTTGGCTACAGATACGCAGTATTTT. Translating it yields CASSDLATDTQYF.